This T cell receptor beta chain was observed in a study of CD8+ T cells in alopecia areata. This CDR3 has 13 residues. Germline loops: CDR1 SGHNT, CDR2 YYREEE (reference sequence). The germline V and J ends were trimmed by 0 bases and 8 bases, with 9 bases remaining between them. Sample treatment: oral pan-JAK inhibitor, 5-10 mg twice daily. As to this clone: Its antigen is currently unknown.

Study-wide results and caveats: Amid tofacitinib therapy, many expanded lesional clones stayed present in scalp and blood.

Investigators isolated RNA and reverse transcribed it into cDNA to act as the sequencing template. Repertoires were generated with immunoSEQ multiplex PCR, while TCRdb's copy carries only in-frame clones and drops some. Altogether over 90,000 clones are present, approximately 90% being singletons, with the ten largest covering approximately 10%. Sequenced material: CD8+ T cells sorted from blood, taken at approximately week 30, from a patient treated with tofacitinib. V usage is TRBV5-4 and J usage is TRBJ2-1; no clear D gene. This receptor was taken from a human donor with alopecia areata. The CDR3, as DNA: TGTGCCAGCAGCTTGGGACCAGCATATGAGCAGTTCTTC. Translation: CASSLGPAYEQFF. The whole variable domain, remainder taken from reference TRBV5-4 and TRBJ2-1, is ETGVTQSPTHLIKTRGQQVTLRCSSQSGHNTVSWYQQALGQGPQFIFQYYREEENGRGNFPPRFSGLQFPNYSSELNVNALELDDSALYLCASSLGPAYEQFFGPGTRLTVL.